This T cell receptor (beta chain) was identified in a study of T cells in Graves' hyperthyroidism and ophthalmopathy. Study details: Upon initial diagnosis and before any treatment, peripheral blood was collected.

What was amplified from RNA transcripts were TCR beta CDR3 regions. A first-round RT-PCR of the TCR CDR3 used the HTBI primer set. TCRdb independently ran MiXCR on the multiplex PCR reads; one entry per CDR3 protein. The sample holds roughly 500,000 distinct CDR3 sequences, about 15% seen once. This clonotype was recorded many times. The antigen is not known. V was pared by 6 bases and J by 3 bases, with 10 bases of the junction left unmatched. The CDR3 contains 15 residues. The germline gives CDR1 MDHEN, CDR2 SYDVKM. Study-wide results and limits: Ophthalmopathy, as predicted by the model, came a median roughly 6.8 months after the prediction.

Sequences were obtained from blood. The clonotype originates from a woman in her thirties with Graves' ophthalmopathy. The rearrangement links TRBV28 to TRBJ2-7; 8 bases line up with TRBD1. The CDR3 loop is CASSTFQGARYEQYF. The CDR3 DNA reads as TGTGCCAGCAGCACCTTCCAGGGGGCGCGCTACGAGCAGTACTTC.